The sequence of this T cell receptor beta chain was determined in a study of blood T cell repertoires in COVID-19. Germline-derived CDR1 and CDR2 are MGHRA and YSYEKL. Germline trimming cut 3 bases from V and 5 bases from J; bases unmatched to any gene: 7. This CDR3 region has 16 residues. Sequencing used immunoSEQ multiplex PCR; TCRdb keeps in-frame clones, though not all of them. The sample shows approximately 320,000 clones, approximately 89% of them seen only once. Material: peripheral blood. This chain joins TRBV4-1 and TRBJ1-4, with 9 positions matching TRBD1. The clonotype comes from a woman aged 30 to 39 with COVID-19, enrolled during active disease. DNA of the CDR3: TGCGCCAGCAGCCAGTACCCGGGACAGGGAAATGAAAAACTGTTTTTT. Amino acids: CASSQYPGQGNEKLFF.